This section outlines one TCR beta chain sequence together with its context. The antigen is not known. Method: immunoSEQ multiplex PCR; TCRdb's copy keeps in-frame clones and lacks some. The sample lists 20,000 to 25,000 clones, around 80% occurring once. The data are from a study of a mutant IDH1 vaccine in newly diagnosed glioma. In the study overall: Patients began vaccination 4-6 weeks after radiotherapy alone, or with temozolomide cycles. It was radiotherapy, temozolomide, or both that patients received previously, with most receiving both.

Documented time point: week 11, during vaccination. In every dose of vaccine, 300 ug of mutant IDH1 20-mer peptide was given alongside topical imiquimod. The V gene lost 5 bases and the J gene lost 4 bases, with 8 bases spanning the gap. The CDR3 runs 11 residues. Looked up from germline, CDR1 is GTSNPN and CDR2 is SVGIG (reference sequence). This TCR was recovered from a man aged 40-49 years with glioma. This chain connects TRBV30 to TRBJ2-5; D uncertain. This material consisted of PBMCs, taken from a glioma patient whose treatment included an IDH1 peptide vaccine. CDR3 DNA sequence: TGTGCCTGGGACATGGGAGAGACCCAGTACTTC. Amino acid sequence: CAWDMGETQYF. Combining the CDR3 with reference TRBV30 and TRBJ2-5 gives the whole variable domain SQTIHQWPATLVQPVGSPLSLECTVEGTSNPNLYWYRQAAGRGLQLLFYSVGIGQISSEVPQNLSASRPQDRQFILSSKKLLLSDSGFYLCAWDMGETQYFGPGTRLLVL.